These T cell receptor beta chains were read from a single sample in a study of blood T cell repertoires in COVID-19. Here immunoSEQ multiplex PCR was the method, and the copy in TCRdb shows in-frame clones only, minus some. Of some 270,000 clones listed, roughly nine tenths are singletons. The source material was PBMCs or T cells enriched from blood (not recorded which). These receptors originate from a woman in her forties who had recovered from COVID-19. Each CDR3 is given with its conserved first and last residue. The D gene is left open where the match is weak. The size field is filled for only some rows; it gives once, few, many or a size class.

. | TRBJ1-1 | TRBV19 | TRBD1 | CASSIDGTGGTEAFF | TGTGCCAGTAGTATTGATGGGACAGGGGGCACTGAAGCTTTCTTT
. | TRBJ1-2 | TRBV4-1 | . | CASSQDGQYYGYTF | TGCGCCAGCAGCCAAGATGGACAGTACTATGGCTACACCTTC
. | TRBJ1-5 | TRBV7-8 | . | CASSPSRGDQPQHF | TGTGCCAGCAGCCCGAGCAGAGGAGACCAGCCCCAGCATTTT
. | TRBJ2-2 | TRBV7-3 | TRBD2 | CASSPSRAGGTGELFF | TGTGCCAGCAGCCCCTCGCGGGCGGGAGGTACCGGGGAGCTGTTTTTT
. | TRBJ2-7 | TRBV30 | . | CAWSVQGFEQYF | TGTGCCTGGAGTGTACAGGGTTTCGAGCAGTACTTC
. | TRBJ2-2 | TRBV7-2 | . | CASRRRTVNAGELFF | TGTGCCAGCAGGAGGAGGACAGTTAACGCCGGGGAGCTGTTTTTT
. | TRBJ2-5 | TRBV4-2 | . | CASSQGWGQGGRQETQYF | TGTGCCAGCAGCCAAGGGTGGGGCCAGGGGGGACGACAAGAGACCCAGTACTTC
. | TRBJ1-4 | TRBV2 | . | CASSESRVREKLFF | TGTGCCAGCAGTGAATCCAGGGTGCGGGAAAAACTGTTTTTT
. | TRBJ1-4 | TRBV6-1 | TRBD1 | CASSEPKQGVFGKLFF | TGTGCCAGCAGTGAACCCAAACAGGGGGTCTTCGGAAAACTGTTTTTT
. | TRBJ2-3 | TRBV27 | TRBD2 | CASAPITLAGRGRHTQYF | TGTGCCAGCGCCCCCATAACATTAGCGGGGAGGGGGAGGCATACGCAGTATTTT
few | TRBJ2-7 | TRBV5-1 | TRBD2 | CASSYSGSSSYEQYF | TGCGCCAGCTCCTATAGCGGGAGCTCCTCCTACGAGCAGTACTTC
. | TRBJ1-3 | TRBV9 | . | CASSVRSSGNTIYF | TGTGCCAGCAGCGTACGGAGTTCTGGAAACACCATATATTTT
. | TRBJ1-2 | TRBV9 | . | CASSPVTGRYGYTF | TGTGCCAGCAGCCCAGTGACAGGACGCTATGGCTACACCTTC
. | TRBJ2-7 | TRBV6-2/TRBV6-3 | TRBD2 | CASSRPYLAGGSEQYF | TGTGCCAGCAGTCGACCGTACTTAGCGGGAGGGTCCGAGCAGTACTTC
many | TRBJ2-3 | TRBV5-1 | TRBD1 | CASSSTGSGDTQYF | TGCGCCAGCAGCTCGACAGGGTCCGGAGATACGCAGTATTTT
. | TRBJ2-3 | TRBV5-1 | TRBD2 | CASSFGGGPADTQYF | TGCGCCAGCAGCTTCGGGGGGGGGCCCGCAGATACGCAGTATTTT
. | TRBJ1-2 | TRBV2 | TRBD1 | CASTLDTGTGPDGYTF | TGTGCCAGCACCCTTGATACCGGGACAGGGCCTGATGGCTACACCTTC
. | TRBJ1-1 | TRBV7-9 | . | CASSLDLEAFF | TGTGCCAGCAGCTTAGATCTTGAAGCTTTCTTT
. | TRBJ2-3 | TRBV27 | TRBD1 | CASSQFPGGSADTQYF | TGTGCCAGCAGCCAATTCCCAGGGGGCTCCGCAGATACGCAGTATTTT
. | TRBJ1-3 | TRBV29-1 | . | CSVETSDSSGNTIYF | TGCAGCGTTGAAACCTCGGACAGCTCTGGAAACACCATATATTTT
. | TRBJ2-7 | TRBV28 | TRBD2 | CASSPPGGVISYEQYF | TGTGCCAGCAGTCCACCGGGGGGAGTGATCTCCTACGAGCAGTACTTC
. | TRBJ2-3 | TRBV5-1 | . | CASSLALARGTDTQYF | TGCGCCAGCAGCTTGGCCTTGGCTAGAGGCACAGATACGCAGTATTTT
. | TRBJ1-2 | TRBV11-2 | TRBD1 | CASSLRQGAFGYTF | TGTGCCAGCAGCTTAAGGCAGGGGGCTTTTGGCTACACCTTC